This passage covers 19 T cell receptor beta chains from one sample sequenced in a study of identical twins. Via MiXCR, TCRdb re-called the 5' RACE reads, giving one row per CDR3 protein. The sample lists about 690,000 distinct CDR3 sequences; 5.5% to 6.5% were seen once. The sample taken for sequencing was naive T cells sorted from blood. All receptors derive from a man younger than 35 in good health.

At least ten counts were recorded for this clonotype. The rearrangement uses TRBV7-9 and TRBJ2-2; D is possibly TRBD2 (5 bases). Between the trimmed V and J ends, which lost 3 bases and 1 base, there was a span of 9 bases. The germline gives CDR1 SEHNR, CDR2 FQNEAQ (reference sequence). This CDR3 has 15 residues. Here the CDR3 reads CASSLRRVNTGELFF. CDR3 coding DNA: TGTGCCAGCAGCTTGAGGCGGGTGAACACCGGGGAGCTGTTTTTT.

The table lists this clonotype with many counts. The chain is built from TRBV28 and TRBJ2-2, with 7 bases matching TRBD1. The CDR3 has 14 residues. Trimming at V came to 8 bases and at J to 4 bases, leaving 7 bases not matched to a gene. Germline V gene lookup returns CDR1 MDHEN and CDR2 SYDVKM. This CDR3 reads CASGGDRATGELFF. The DNA for the CDR3 is TGTGCCAGCGGGGGCGACAGGGCCACCGGGGAGCTGTTTTTT. The full variable domain, rest sourced from reference TRBV28 and TRBJ2-2, is DVKVTQSSRYLVKRTGEKVFLECVQDMDHENMFWYRQDPGLGLRLIYFSYDVKMKEKGDIPEGYSVSREKKERFSLILESASTNQTSMYLCASGGDRATGELFFGEGSRLTVL.

This clonotype was recorded many times. The chain links TRBV20-1 to TRBJ2-5; 7 bases are a match to TRBD1. Trimming took 0 bases from V and 1 from J; bases not matched to a gene: 11. Germline CDR1 DFQATT, CDR2 SNEGSKA (reference sequence). This CDR3 is built from 17 residues. This CDR3 is CSARDYRGAWRQETQYF. The CDR3, as DNA: TGCAGTGCTAGAGATTACAGGGGCGCTTGGCGCCAAGAGACCCAGTACTTC.

The sample holds a few counts of this clonotype. The chain couples TRBV10-3 to TRBJ2-3; tentatively, D is TRBD1 (5 bases). V lost 8 bases and J lost 6, with 9 bases in between. This CDR3 comprises 11 residues. CDR1 is ENHRY and CDR2 is SYGVKD in the germline V gene. This CDR3 reads CAIGATDTQYF. CDR3 bases: TGTGCCATCGGGGCGACGGATACGCAGTATTTT.

The chain is built from TRBV27 and TRBJ2-1; 8 bases are a match to TRBD2. V lost 6 bases and J lost 5; bases outside the gene matches: 9. CDR1 MNHEY and CDR2 SMNVEV come from the germline V gene (reference sequence). The CDR3 totals 15 residues. CDR3 residues: CASRPAGAAHNEQFF. CDR3 nucleotide sequence: TGTGCCAGCAGGCCAGCGGGAGCGGCCCACAATGAGCAGTTCTTC.

This clonotype was observed many times. This rearrangement joins TRBV20-1 to TRBJ2-1; D is perhaps TRBD2 (6 bases). CDR3 size: 15 residues. CDR1 is DFQATT and CDR2 is SNEGSKA in the germline V gene (reference sequence). The V end lost 0 bases, the J end lost 7 bases, and 16 bases lay between the germline ends. The CDR3 DNA is TGCAGTGCTAGAGAGGCGGGACCCCTTCGGAATGAGCAGTTCTTC. Protein product: CSAREAGPLRNEQFF.

This clonotype was observed many times. CDR3 sequence (DNA): TGTGCCAGCAGTTTGCCGGGGGGCTACAATGAGCAGTTCTTC. Protein: CASSLPGGYNEQFF. The chain is built from TRBV12-3 or TRBV12-4 and TRBJ2-1; 7 nucleotides align to TRBD2. The length of the CDR3 is 14 residues. V lost 3 bases, J lost 3 bases, and 2 bases stayed unmatched.

This clonotype was observed a single time. Given a much more abundant clone one base away, this may be a read error. The chain joins TRBV20-1 to TRBJ2-4; TRBD1 matches 9 bases. The CDR3 runs 15 residues. CDR1 DFQATT and CDR2 SNEGSKA come from the germline V gene (reference sequence). Written as DNA, the CDR3 is TGCAGTGCTAGCGGATTCCGGGACAGGGAAAACATTCAGTGCTTC. This translates into CSASGFRDRENIQCF.

This clonotype was picked up many times. This chain joins TRBV29-1 and TRBJ2-3; TRBD2 matches at 8 bases. Germline lookup yields CDR1 SQVTM and CDR2 ANQGSEA. Trimming at V came to 6 bases and at J to 6 bases, leaving 14 bases not matched to a gene. CDR3 length: 15 amino acids. As DNA, the CDR3 is TGCAGCGTCGAAAAAAGCGGGACTAGAGGGGATACGCAGTATTTT. Translation gives CSVEKSGTRGDTQYF.

The rearrangement links TRBV12-3 or TRBV12-4 to TRBJ2-1; maybe TRBD1 (6 bases). CDR3 size: 14 residues. V lost 6 bases and J 12 bases, leaving 21 bases between the germline ends. The DNA of the CDR3 is TGTGCCAGCAGCCTACCCCCTAGACAGGAGTTGCAGTTCTTC. It is translated as CASSLPPRQELQFF.

This clonotype has only a few counts. The rearrangement joins TRBV5-1 to TRBJ2-6; possibly TRBD1 for D (6 bases). Germline V lookup: CDR1 SGHRS, CDR2 YFSETQ. This CDR3 is built from 16 residues. Trimming shortened V by 4 bases and J by 4 bases, and 15 bases separated the two germline ends. As DNA, the CDR3 is TGCGCCAGCAGCGCTAATACAGGGCGGGGGGCCAACGTCCTGACTTTC. Protein sequence: CASSANTGRGANVLTF. The full variable domain, rest sourced from reference TRBV5-1 and TRBJ2-6, is KAGVTQTPRYLIKTRGQQVTLSCSPISGHRSVSWYQQTPGQGLQFLFEYFSETQRNKGNFPGRFSGRQFSNSRSEMNVSTLELGDSALYLCASSANTGRGANVLTFGAGSRLTVL.

The chain recombines TRBV20-1 with TRBJ2-3; 8 bases are a match to TRBD2. Germline V gene lookup returns CDR1 DFQATT and CDR2 SNEGSKA (reference sequence). The length of the CDR3 is 14 residues. The trim removed 6 bases at V and 1 base at J, leaving 6 bases unmatched. The CDR3 region has the DNA TGCAGTGCGACGAGCGGGGGTGGCACAGATACGCAGTATTTT. Protein: CSATSGGGTDTQYF.

In its sample, this clonotype was seen many times. The chain couples TRBV7-9 to TRBJ2-2; D gene uncertain. Germline V gene sequence: CDR1 SEHNR, CDR2 FQNEAQ (reference sequence). The CDR3 has 14 amino acids. The V end was cut by 1 base, the J end by 1 base, with 4 bases between. The CDR3 reads CASSLDGNTGELFF. As DNA, the CDR3 is TGTGCCAGCAGCTTAGACGGGAACACCGGGGAGCTGTTTTTT.

This clonotype has more than one count but fewer than ten. This chain uses TRBV9 with TRBJ2-7; D gene uncertain. CDR3 length: 14 amino acids. Germline loops: CDR1 SGDLS, CDR2 YYNGEE. V gave up 3 bases and J gave up 1 base, with 11 bases separating them. CDR3 DNA: TGTGCCAGCAGCGCACCTGACGGTTCCTACGAGCAGTACTTC. This translates into CASSAPDGSYEQYF. The variable domain in full, with the rest retrieved from reference TRBV9 and TRBJ2-7, is DSGVTQTPKHLITATGQRVTLRCSPRSGDLSVYWYQQSLDQGLQFLIQYYNGEERAKGNILERFSAQQFPDLHSELNLSSLELGDSALYFCASSAPDGSYEQYFGPGTRLTVT.

This clonotype was counted many times. The chain recombines TRBV5-1 with TRBJ2-1, with no clear D. CDR3 size: 14 residues. CDR1 is SGHRS and CDR2 is YFSETQ in the germline V gene. Trimming pared 1 base from V and 6 bases from J, leaving 11 bases between. Here the CDR3 DNA reads TGCGCCAGCAGCTTGCTAGATTTAGCCAATGAGCAGTTCTTC. This gives the protein CASSLLDLANEQFF.

This clonotype appeared many times. This chain uses TRBV5-1 with TRBJ2-5; 8 positions match TRBD2. J was trimmed by 5 bases and V by 7 bases; bases with no gene match: 16. Per germline, CDR1 SGHRS and CDR2 YFSETQ. The CDR3 is made up of 16 amino acids. The CDR3 protein is CASRTTSGSTVETQYF. The CDR3 DNA sequence: TGCGCCAGCCGAACCACTAGCGGATCGACGGTGGAGACCCAGTACTTC. The entire variable domain, with the rest obtained from reference TRBV5-1 and TRBJ2-5, is as follows: KAGVTQTPRYLIKTRGQQVTLSCSPISGHRSVSWYQQTPGQGLQFLFEYFSETQRNKGNFPGRFSGRQFSNSRSEMNVSTLELGDSALYLCASRTTSGSTVETQYFGPGTRLLVL.

This clonotype was counted ten times or more. V usage is TRBV3-1 and J usage is TRBJ2-2, with 8 nucleotides matching TRBD2. This CDR3 is 15 amino acids long. Germline V gives CDR1 LGHDT, CDR2 YNNKEL (reference sequence). V lost 1 base and J lost 9; bases outside the gene matches: 7. The CDR3 protein is CASSQGGTSGWELFF. For the CDR3, the DNA is TGTGCCAGCAGCCAAGGTGGGACTAGTGGCTGGGAGCTGTTTTTT. The full variable domain, its missing parts supplied by reference TRBV3-1 and TRBJ2-2, is DTAVSQTPKYLVTQMGNDKSIKCEQNLGHDTMYWYKQDSKKFLKIMFSYNNKELIINETVPNRFSPKSPDKAHLNLHINSLELGDSAVYFCASSQGGTSGWELFFGEGSRLTVL.

This clonotype came up many times. The chain has TRBV12-3 or TRBV12-4 and TRBJ1-5; no reliable D call. Between the trimmed V and J ends, which lost 2 bases and 8 bases, there was a span of 13 bases. This CDR3 region has 14 residues. This CDR3 is CASSLKWPGKPQHF. As DNA, the CDR3 is TGTGCCAGCAGTTTAAAGTGGCCGGGGAAGCCCCAGCATTTT.

In this sample, this clonotype turned up a few times. A junction boundary mismatches the germline segment, possibly from a read error. The chain couples TRBV7-9 to TRBJ2-7, with D hard to call. The CDR3 loop spans 11 amino acids. The germline V gene encodes CDR1 SEHNR and CDR2 FQNEAQ (reference sequence). In nucleotides, the CDR3 is TGTGCCAGCAGCTCTCAGGAGCCTCCTATCTTC. Its translation: CASSSQEPPIF. Full variable domain (rest looked up from reference TRBV7-9 and TRBJ2-7): DTGVSQNPRHKITKRGQNVTFRCDPISEHNRLYWYRQTLGQGPEFLTYFQNEAQLEKSRLLSDRFSAERPKGSFSTLEIQRTEQGDSAMYLCASSSQEPPIFGPGTRLTVT.